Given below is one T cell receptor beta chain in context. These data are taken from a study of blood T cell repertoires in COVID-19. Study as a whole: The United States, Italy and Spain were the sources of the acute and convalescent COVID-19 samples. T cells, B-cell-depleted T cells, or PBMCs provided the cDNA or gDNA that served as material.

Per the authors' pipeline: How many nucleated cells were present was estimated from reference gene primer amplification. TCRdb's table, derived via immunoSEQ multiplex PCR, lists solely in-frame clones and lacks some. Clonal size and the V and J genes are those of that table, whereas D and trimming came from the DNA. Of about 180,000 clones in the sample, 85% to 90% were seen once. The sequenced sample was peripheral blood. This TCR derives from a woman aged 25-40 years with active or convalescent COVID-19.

CDR3: CASGLGLAGGGRDTQYF. The CDR3 DNA follows: TGTGCTAGTGGTTTGGGGCTAGCGGGAGGGGGGAGAGATACGCAGTATTTT. The chain uses TRBV12-5 and TRBJ2-3; 12 bases map to TRBD2. Germline CDR1 LGHNT, CDR2 FRNRAP. The CDR3 consists of 17 residues. V was pared by 1 base and J by 5 bases, with 7 bases of the junction left unmatched.